The next 4 T cell receptor beta chains were all read from a single sample in a study of HIV-infected patients and healthy controls. No cell fractionation was done, so the repertoire covers all unsorted peripheral blood T cells. cDNA was made from roughly 470 ng RNA using alpha and beta constant primers. Separate chain-specific third strand synthesis with multiplexing indices produced the alpha and beta libraries. TCRdb passed the 5' RACE reads through MiXCR, listing each CDR3 protein once. Of around 18,000 distinct CDR3 sequences listed, 9.5% to 13% are singletons. The sample comprised blood. The receptors come from an adult in good health.

This clonotype has only a few counts. The chain uses TRBV5-1 and TRBJ2-5; D is unclear. V dropped 1 base and J dropped 2 bases, with 9 bases sitting between them. Germline V gene lookup returns CDR1 SGHRS and CDR2 YFSETQ. CDR3 length equals 14 residues. The CDR3 DNA is TGCGCCAGCAGCTTGAGGCAGAGACAAGAGACCCAGTACTTC. It codes for CASSLRQRQETQYF.

This clonotype occurred a few times. The chain joins TRBV29-1 to TRBJ2-1; 9 nucleotides match TRBD1. Germline V gene lookup returns CDR1 SQVTM and CDR2 ANQGSEA. The CDR3 extends over 17 amino acids. The ends lost 8 bases at V and 4 bases at J; junction bases unmatched: 18. The CDR3 reads CSLGGEPGQGLYNEQFF. The CDR3 DNA is TGCAGCCTTGGTGGAGAACCGGGACAGGGACTTTACAATGAGCAGTTCTTC.

At least ten counts were recorded for this clonotype. V gene TRBV19 combines with J gene TRBJ1-1; TRBD1 might be the D (5 bases). The CDR3 contains 13 residues. CDR1 and CDR2 (germline): LNHDA, SQIVND (reference sequence). V was cut by 7 bases and J by 0 bases, with 9 bases left in between. The CDR3 DNA follows: TGTGCCAGTACCCCGACAGTGAACACTGAAGCTTTCTTT. It yields the protein CASTPTVNTEAFF.

This sequence joins TRBV6-4 and TRBJ2-2; D might be TRBD1 or TRBD2, each matching 5 bases. Germline V lookup: CDR1 MRHNA, CDR2 SNTAGT. Trimming shortened V by 2 bases and J by 4 bases, and 11 bases separated the two germline ends. The CDR3 is 15 residues long. CDR3 nucleotides: TGTGCCAGCAGTGACGGATCAGGGAGCACCGGGGAGCTGTTTTTT. It specifies CASSDGSGSTGELFF.